This T cell receptor beta chain came from a study of technical replicates of blood from a handful of donors. Here immunoSEQ multiplex PCR was the method, and the copy in TCRdb shows in-frame clones only, minus some. The sample shows more than 90,000 clones, 90% to 96% of them seen only once. This CDR3 has 12 residues. Trimming took 6 bases from V and 7 from J, leaving 12 bases between them. CDR1 and CDR2 from the germline V gene are KGHSH and LQKENI. The source is a human donor in good health. The chain carries TRBV18 and TRBJ1-1; no clear D. The sample was T cells isolated from PBMCs. Here the CDR3 DNA reads TGTGCCAGCTCCCACGGGTCCGGTGAAGCTTTCTTT. Translation gives CASSHGSGEAFF.